This T cell receptor (beta chain) is drawn from a study of blood T cell repertoires in COVID-19. Study background: Acute-phase and convalescent COVID-19 samples originated in the United States, Italy and Spain.

The CDR3 contains 15 residues. Losses at the gene ends were 5 bases for V and 3 bases for J; bases not matched to a gene: 7. From germline, CDR1 is MNHEY and CDR2 SMNVEV (reference sequence). Source study methods: Estimates of nucleated cell counts were drawn from the amplification of reference gene primers. Sequenced by immunoSEQ multiplex PCR; TCRdb stores in-frame clones only, minus some. D and trimming were read from the DNA, whereas the V and J calls and clone size are those reported in that table. The sample has about 130,000 clones, around 87% seen once. V is TRBV27 and J is TRBJ1-5, with 7 bases that match TRBD1. The source material was peripheral blood. This TCR was sampled from an older woman with acute or convalescent COVID-19. The CDR3 bases are TGTGCCAGCAGTCCGCTGGGACAGCCCAATCAGCCCCAGCATTTT. It encodes CASSPLGQPNQPQHF.